Detailed here is one TCR beta chain. Its antigen remains unknown. The entry originates in a study of CD8+CD57+ T cells in acquired aplastic anemia. Study in general: The mean DNA yield obtained from sorted CD4+ and CD8+ cells came to around 3 ug. General observations from the study: Patients did not significantly differ from controls in CD8+ Simpson's diversity. There were 25 to 35 CD8+ CDR3 sequences that occurred in both patients and controls.

Genomic DNA, serving as template, underwent TCR beta VDJ and CDR3 profiling. TCRdb processed the reads anew with MiXCR; each CDR3 protein has one entry. The data contain 150,000 to 200,000 distinct CDR3 sequences, roughly 50% of them seen just once; the ten biggest clones take up about 1.7%. Individuals selected for sequencing had exhibited CD8+CD57+ cell expansion on flow cytometry. The blood sampling took place in patients who had so far received no therapy. Germline assignment: CDR1 SGHRS and CDR2 YFSETQ. The trim removed 4 bases at V and 10 bases at J, leaving 11 bases unmatched. CDR3 length equals 16 residues.

The clonotype was recovered from a human donor with aplastic anemia. The chain combines TRBV5-1 with TRBJ2-1, with 13 bases that match TRBD2. What was sequenced was sorted CD4+, CD8+, or CD8+CD57+ T cells (not recorded which) from PBMCs. As DNA, the CDR3 is TGCGCCAGCAGCACCCACTTGGGACTAGCGGGGTACGAGCAGTTCTTC. Protein: CASSTHLGLAGYEQFF.